This T cell receptor beta chain emerged from a study of T-cell memory formation after mild COVID-19. TCRdb reprocessed the 5' RACE reads with MiXCR, giving one entry per CDR3 protein. The sample lists hundreds of thousands of distinct CDR3 sequences, more than 20% seen once, with 7% to 9.5% in the top ten. Between the trimmed V and J ends, which lost 1 base and 1 base, there was a span of 14 bases. The CDR3 is 17 residues long. This clonotype was counted only a few times. The chain combines TRBV12-3 or TRBV12-4 with TRBJ2-1; D possibly uses TRBD1 or TRBD2 (5 bases each). Sequencing input: PBMCs or a T cell subset sorted from them (not recorded which). This clonotype was obtained from an adult woman who had mild COVID-19 (a few samples of this study predate the infection). Cell type and time point are not known. The CDR3 protein is CASSLGPGTGSYNEQFF. The CDR3 DNA reads as TGTGCCAGCAGTTTAGGACCGGGGACCGGGTCCTACAATGAGCAGTTCTTC.